This TCR beta chain was sequenced in a study of T cell responses to AZD1222 COVID-19 vaccine. Regarding the study as a whole: Baseline serology detected seropositivity in only a handful of AZD1222 recipients. The donors showed a predominance of white British ancestry and of females, with possible underestimation of clonal diversity.

Between the trimmed V and J ends, which lost 0 bases and 5 bases, there was a span of 20 bases. Per germline, CDR1 SGHVS and CDR2 FNYEAQ. This CDR3 comprises 18 residues. A note on this clone: The antigen remains unidentified.

The table came from immunoSEQ multiplex PCR; TCRdb's copy has only in-frame clones and leaves some out. The profile covers approximately 130,000 clones, with around 86% appearing a single time and 2.5% to 3.5% taken by the ten largest. The TCR was taken from an adult who received the AZD1222 COVID-19 vaccine. The V and J genes are TRBV7-6 and TRBJ1-5; D is possibly TRBD1 (6 bases). The starting material was peripheral blood, obtained 28 days after the second AZD1222 dose. The CDR3 DNA follows: TGTGCCAGCAGCTTAGCGCCTCCACTACAGGGCGGATATCAGCCCCAGCATTTT. Encoded protein: CASSLAPPLQGGYQPQHF.